A selection of T cell receptor beta chains follows, all from one sample in a study of early stage breast cancer tumors. Assay used: immunoSEQ multiplex PCR; TCRdb lists only in-frame clones, some missing. Among about 36,000 clones listed, roughly 70% were seen once. Sample: blood. The receptors shown here come from a person aged 55 to 75 with breast cancer. Both conserved end residues are part of each CDR3. D genes are given only for firm matches. Only part of the rows carry a size: once, few, many, or a class if the clone is expanded.

J gene | clone size | V gene | D gene | CDR3 protein | CDR3 DNA
TRBJ2-7 | - | TRBV19 | TRBD2 | CASKTSGSIGEQYF | TGTGCCAGTAAGACTAGCGGGAGTATCGGTGAGCAGTACTTC
TRBJ1-1 | - | TRBV11-2 | - | CASSRYEGTEAFF | TGTGCCAGCAGCCGTTACGAAGGCACTGAAGCTTTCTTT
TRBJ2-3 | - | TRBV5-4 | - | CASRWGPSTDTQYF | TGTGCCAGCAGGTGGGGACCTAGCACAGATACGCAGTATTTT
TRBJ2-6 | - | TRBV4-2 | TRBD2 | CASSQDPRLAQNVLTF | TGTGCCAGCAGCCAAGATCCGAGACTAGCCCAGAACGTCCTGACTTTC
TRBJ1-2 | - | TRBV28 | - | CASSGGRNSYGYTF | TGTGCCAGCAGTGGGGGTAGGAACAGCTATGGCTACACCTTC
TRBJ1-1 | - | TRBV7-9 | TRBD1 | CASRKRQGDTEAFF | TGTGCCAGCAGAAAAAGGCAGGGGGACACTGAAGCTTTCTTT
TRBJ2-3 | - | TRBV18 | - | CASSPLAVGTDTQYF | TGTGCCAGCTCACCACTAGCGGTAGGCACAGATACGCAGTATTTT
TRBJ2-7 | - | TRBV5-6 | - | CASSLFSVYEQYF | TGTGCCAGCAGCTTGTTTTCCGTCTACGAGCAGTACTTC
TRBJ2-4 | - | TRBV27 | TRBD1 | CASSLSADRPRYF | TGTGCCAGCAGTTTATCAGCGGACAGGCCCCGGTACTTC
TRBJ2-3 | - | TRBV18 | TRBD1 | CASSRRDRVTDTQYF | TGTGCCAGCTCTCGCCGGGACAGGGTCACAGATACGCAGTATTTT
TRBJ2-7 | - | TRBV2 | - | CASMSSQTYEQYF | TGTGCCAGCATGAGCAGTCAAACCTACGAGCAGTACTTC
TRBJ2-5 | - | TRBV15 | TRBD1 | CATSRDRSVRGTGQETQYF | TGTGCCACCAGCAGAGATCGTTCGGTTAGAGGGACAGGGCAAGAGACCCAGTACTTC
TRBJ2-7 | - | TRBV5-1 | TRBD2 | CASSLGRGASYEQYF | TGCGCCAGCAGCTTGGGGCGGGGGGCGTCCTACGAGCAGTACTTC
TRBJ2-7 | - | TRBV9 | TRBD1 | CASSPLDRGWRQYF | TGTGCCAGCAGCCCCCTCGACAGGGGGTGGCGGCAGTACTTC
TRBJ1-3 | - | TRBV4-1 | - | CASSQVGNSGNTIYF | TGCGCCAGCAGCCAAGTTGGTAACTCTGGAAACACCATATATTTT
TRBJ2-5 | - | TRBV30 | - | CAWFRLRRRGPKLQETQYF | TGTGCCTGGTTCCGGTTAAGGCGGCGGGGGCCTAAACTACAAGAGACCCAGTACTTC
TRBJ1-2 | - | TRBV2 | - | CASRVNSYTF | TGTGCCAGCAGGGTTAACAGCTACACCTTC
TRBJ2-3 | once | TRBV11-2 | TRBD2 | CASSLAPPRLAVTDTQYF | TGTGCCAGCAGCCTAGCTCCCCCTCGACTAGCCGTCACAGATACGCAGTATTTT
TRBJ1-5 | few | TRBV7-9 | TRBD1 | CASSLGTGAQPQHF | TGTGCCAGCAGCTTAGGGACAGGAGCCCAGCCCCAGCATTTT
TRBJ2-6 | - | TRBV5-4 | - | CASRPERHSGANVLTF | TGTGCCAGCAGGCCTGAACGGCACTCTGGGGCCAACGTCCTGACTTTC
TRBJ2-1 | few | TRBV2 | - | CAGSGNNEQFF | TGTGCCGGGAGCGGTAACAATGAGCAGTTCTTC
TRBJ1-2 | - | TRBV30 | - | CAWTAGYGYGYTF | TGTGCCTGGACTGCAGGGTACGGCTATGGCTACACCTTC
TRBJ1-5 | - | TRBV4-1 | - | CASSQGMAGSNQPQHF | TGCGCCAGCAGCCAAGGCATGGCAGGGAGCAATCAGCCCCAGCATTTT
TRBJ1-2 | few | TRBV5-5 | - | CASSLTLTYGYTF | TGTGCCAGCAGTCTTACGTTGACCTATGGCTACACCTTC
TRBJ2-1 | few | TRBV6-4 | TRBD2 | CASSPGLASNEQFF | TGTGCCAGCAGTCCCGGACTAGCGAGCAATGAGCAGTTCTTC
TRBJ1-2 | - | TRBV6-5 | TRBD1 | CASRRQGFFGYTF | TGTGCCAGCAGGAGACAGGGATTTTTTGGCTACACCTTC
TRBJ2-3 | - | TRBV5-1 | TRBD2 | CASRTSGGLGTDTQYF | TGCGCCAGCAGGACTAGCGGGGGATTGGGCACAGATACGCAGTATTTT
TRBJ2-1 | - | TRBV6-4 | TRBD2 | CASSPGTSGANEQFF | TGTGCCAGCAGCCCGGGGACTAGCGGGGCAAATGAGCAGTTCTTC
TRBJ2-7 | - | TRBV27 | TRBD2 | CASSPRTSGYDYEQYF | TGTGCCAGCAGTCCCCGGACTAGCGGGTACGACTACGAGCAGTACTTC
TRBJ1-6 | - | TRBV5-8 | TRBD1 | CASSLEGQGIGNSPLHF | TGTGCCAGCAGCTTGGAAGGACAGGGGATCGGTAATTCACCCCTCCACTTT
TRBJ2-3 | - | TRBV5-1 | TRBD2 | CASSATSGGTDTQYF | TGCGCCAGCAGCGCTACTAGCGGAGGCACAGATACGCAGTATTTT
TRBJ2-3 | - | TRBV11-3 | TRBD2 | CARVGRASGRASTDTQYF | TGTGCCAGAGTAGGTAGGGCTAGCGGGAGGGCCAGTACAGATACGCAGTATTTT
TRBJ2-2 | - | TRBV2 | TRBD2 | CASSEFRAPTGLAGGPLELFF | TGTGCCAGCAGTGAATTCAGGGCCCCTACGGGGTTAGCGGGAGGGCCTTTGGAGCTGTTTTTT
TRBJ2-1 | - | TRBV5-4 | TRBD2 | CASSLALSGSTYNEQFF | TGTGCCAGCAGCTTGGCCCTTAGCGGGAGCACCTACAATGAGCAGTTCTTC
TRBJ2-1 | - | TRBV6-1 | - | CASSDLGRTLLALNEQFF | TGTGCCAGCAGTGACCTTGGCCGGACCTTGCTGGCCCTCAATGAGCAGTTCTTC
TRBJ1-6 | - | TRBV18 | - | CASSESSSYNSPLHF | TGTGCCAGCTCGGAGAGTAGCTCCTATAATTCACCCCTCCACTTT
TRBJ2-7 | few | TRBV7-8 | - | CASSSGNYEQYF | TGTGCCAGCAGCTCCGGGAACTACGAGCAGTACTTC
TRBJ1-2 | few | TRBV19 | - | CASSIDRAGTGYTF | TGTGCCAGTAGTATAGATCGGGCAGGGACTGGCTACACCTTC
TRBJ2-7 | few | TRBV28 | - | CASSSFYEQYF | TGTGCCAGCAGTTCCTTCTACGAGCAGTACTTC
TRBJ1-4 | - | TRBV2 | - | CASREALNEKLFF | TGTGCCAGCAGGGAAGCTCTTAATGAAAAACTGTTTTTT
TRBJ1-5 | once | TRBV4-1 | - | CASSQRAGQPQHF | TGCGCCAGCAGCCAAAGGGCAGGTCAGCCCCAGCATTTT
TRBJ1-4 | - | TRBV7-9 | - | CASSPRPSTDADGEKLFF | TGTGCCAGCAGCCCCAGACCTAGTACGGACGCCGACGGGGAGAAACTGTTTTTT
TRBJ1-1 | - | TRBV7-2 | TRBD1 | CASSTGQGSAEAFF | TGTGCCAGCAGCACAGGACAGGGTAGCGCTGAAGCTTTCTTT
TRBJ2-4 | few | TRBV7-6 | TRBD1 | CASSASGGLNIQYF | TGTGCCAGCAGCGCCTCAGGGGGCTTAAACATTCAGTACTTC
TRBJ2-1 | few | TRBV6-4 | - | CASSKKETLGGSYNEQFF | TGTGCCAGCAGTAAAAAGGAAACGCTAGGCGGCTCCTACAATGAGCAGTTCTTC
TRBJ2-2 | - | TRBV7-8 | - | CASSPPTSYSGELFF | TGTGCCAGCAGCCCCCCGACTAGTTATTCCGGGGAGCTGTTTTTT
TRBJ2-7 | - | TRBV20-1 | - | CSALQTYEQYF | TGCAGTGCCCTTCAGACTTACGAGCAGTACTTC
TRBJ2-3 | - | TRBV10-3 | - | CAIRVEMSTDTQYF | TGTGCCATCAGAGTAGAGATGAGCACAGATACGCAGTATTTT
TRBJ1-5 | - | TRBV27 | - | CASSFRAYSNQPQHF | TGTGCCAGCAGTTTCCGGGCTTATAGCAATCAGCCCCAGCATTTT
TRBJ2-3 | - | TRBV7-2 | - | CASSLDRRSTDTQYF | TGTGCCAGCAGCTTAGATCGGCGGAGCACAGATACGCAGTATTTT
TRBJ1-2 | - | TRBV27 | - | CASRGTYGYTF | TGTGCCAGCAGGGGGACTTATGGCTACACCTTC
TRBJ1-4 | - | TRBV7-8 | TRBD1 | CASRQGFNEKLFF | TGTGCCAGCAGACAGGGGTTTAATGAAAAACTGTTTTTT
TRBJ1-2 | - | TRBV5-5 | - | CASSLDRGYGYTF | TGTGCCAGCAGCTTGGATCGCGGGTATGGCTACACCTTC
TRBJ2-1 | - | TRBV6-5 | - | CASRTSPSYNEQFF | TGTGCCAGCAGGACTAGTCCGTCCTACAATGAGCAGTTCTTC
TRBJ1-1 | few | TRBV29-1 | TRBD1 | CSVPGQGRNTEAFF | TGCAGCGTACCGGGACAGGGGCGGAACACTGAAGCTTTCTTT